This TCR beta chain was identified in a study of blood T cell repertoires in COVID-19. Study-wide context: COVID-19 samples from acute and convalescent phases originated in the United States, Italy and Spain. The cDNA or gDNA used as material had been derived from T cells, B-cell-depleted T cells, or PBMCs.

There are 14 residues in the CDR3. Trimming stripped 7 bases from V and 6 bases from J, with 16 bases between. Germline CDR1 reads SGHRS; CDR2 reads YFSETQ. As handled by the study authors: Estimated nucleated cell counts came from reference gene primer amplification. The protocol was immunoSEQ multiplex PCR, while the TCRdb copy is restricted to in-frame clones and leaves out a portion. The V and J calls and clone size were taken over from that table, and D and trimming were inferred from the DNA. The sample lists some 93,000 clones; approximately 86% were seen once. The sample taken for sequencing was peripheral blood. This chain connects TRBV5-1 to TRBJ2-2; D perhaps matches TRBD1 (5 bases). The TCR sequence derives from a man aged 45 to 65 with acute or convalescent COVID-19. For the CDR3, the DNA is TGCGCCAGCCACCCAGGGTTGGGTGCCGGGGAGCTGTTTTTT. Translation gives CASHPGLGAGELFF.